This TCR beta chain was documented in a study of radiotherapy plus CTLA-4 blockade in lung cancer. Study overall: Disease control was achieved by 31% of patients, and objective responses by over 15%. Broader study findings: Clones derived from tumor TCRs expanded in blood after radiotherapy plus ipilimumab.

Assay: immunoSEQ multiplex PCR; the TCRdb copy retains only in-frame clones and omits some. Of some 70,000 clones listed, approximately 80% are singletons. Regarding this clone: Its target is not known.

There are 16 residues in the CDR3. The germline CDR1 and CDR2 sequences are SGDLS and YYNGEE. Trimming cost V 2 bases and J 2 bases; bases outside gene matches: 6. Ipilimumab CTLA-4 blockade and focal radiation were given to patients with chemo-refractory metastatic non-small-cell lung cancer. This material consisted of peripheral blood, taken from a patient treated with radiotherapy plus ipilimumab. The sequence was collected from a human donor with non-small cell lung cancer who had a partial response to radiotherapy plus ipilimumab. J is TRBJ2-2 and V is TRBV9; TRBD1 matches 7 bases. Written as DNA, the CDR3 is TGTGCCAGCAGCGTTACCGGGACAGTCAACACCGGGGAGCTGTTTTTT. As protein: CASSVTGTVNTGELFF.